The next 20 T cell receptor beta chains were all read from a single sample in a study of human T cells and chemical hapten exposure. TCRdb reprocessed the RACE reads via MiXCR and lists one record per CDR3 protein. This sample yields 65,000 to 85,000 distinct CDR3 sequences, of which around 10% are seen a single time; about 1.4% belongs to the top ten. Sample time point: patch test 1, 2 weeks after DPC sensitization. Treatment denoted: therapeutic diphenylcyclopropenone sensitization with weekly scalp DPC. The sample here was whole blood, taken in connection with sensitization to the hapten diphenylcyclopropenone (DPC). The receptors originated from a woman in her forties or fifties with alopecia areata. Some clones in this sample may be carry-over from other donors' samples.

The J gene is TRBJ1-4, the V gene TRBV7-9; 7 bases are a match to TRBD1. The V gene end was trimmed by 7 bases and the J gene end by 7 bases; junction bases not matched to a gene: 9. CDR3 length: 14 amino acids. Germline loops: CDR1 SEHNR, CDR2 FQNEAQ (reference sequence). CDR3 DNA: TGTGCCAGCAACTCACCGACAGGGATTGAAAAACTGTTTTTT. Translated: CASNSPTGIEKLFF.

The chain employs TRBV18 and TRBJ2-7; 9 positions match TRBD1. The CDR3 has 16 residues. Germline assignment: CDR1 KGHSH and CDR2 LQKENI. J lost 1 base, V lost 2 bases, and 6 bases had no gene match. The CDR3 coding sequence is TGTGCCAGCTCACCAACGGGACAGGGCAGGTCCTACGAGCAGTACTTC. The encoded protein is CASSPTGQGRSYEQYF.

This clonotype was seen more than once but under ten times. The V call is TRBV18, the J call TRBJ2-1; no definite D call. CDR3 length equals 13 residues. Germline V gene sequence: CDR1 KGHSH, CDR2 LQKENI. With 0 bases removed from V and 9 bases from J, the gap between germline ends came to 9 bases. In DNA, the CDR3 is TGTGCCAGCTCACCACCTCTCCTTGGTGAGCAGTTCTTC. It specifies CASSPPLLGEQFF.

The table lists this clonotype with a few counts. The chain joins TRBV20-1 to TRBJ2-7, with 9 bases that match TRBD1. After removal of 3 bases from V and 7 bases from J, the junction contained 4 bases not matched to a gene. CDR1 is DFQATT and CDR2 is SNEGSKA in the germline V gene (reference sequence). CDR3 length: 12 residues. The chain's CDR3 is CSARDRGIEQYF. Here the CDR3 DNA reads TGCAGTGCTAGGGACAGGGGTATAGAGCAGTACTTC.

This clonotype was seen at least ten times. V usage is TRBV28 and J usage is TRBJ2-5; TRBD1 aligns across 7 bases. There are 14 residues in the CDR3. The J segment lost 2 bases and the V segment lost 6 bases, leaving 6 bases of the junction unmatched. Germline CDR1 and CDR2: MDHEN and SYDVKM. The CDR3 sequence is CASSYGQVQETQYF. Written as DNA, the CDR3 is TGTGCCAGCAGCTACGGACAGGTTCAAGAGACCCAGTACTTC.

This clonotype was seen more than once but under ten times. V usage is TRBV5-1 and J usage is TRBJ2-6; D gene unclear. CDR3 length equals 14 residues. The germline CDR1 and CDR2 sequences are SGHRS and YFSETQ. V gave up 0 bases and J gave up 2 bases, with 3 bases separating them. In nucleotides, the CDR3 is TGCGCCAGCAGCTTGGTGGCTGGGGCCAACGTCCTGACTTTC. Protein: CASSLVAGANVLTF.

There are a few counts of this clonotype. The chain uses TRBV29-1 and TRBJ2-1, with TRBD2 matching 10 bases. Germline V CDR1 and CDR2: SQVTM, ANQGSEA. V shed 7 bases, J shed 9 bases, and the junction held 18 bases outside the gene matches. The CDR3 runs to 16 residues. The CDR3 DNA reads TGCAGCGCCGGGCTAGCGGGAGATCTACGGCGAAGTGAGCAGTTCTTC. Its translation: CSAGLAGDLRRSEQFF.

This clonotype was seen repeatedly, ten times or more. This chain uses TRBV11-2 with TRBJ2-4; D possibly corresponds to TRBD1 (5 bases). Germline V CDR1 and CDR2: SGHAT, FQNNGV. This CDR3 has 15 residues. Trimming pared 1 base from V and 7 bases from J, leaving 14 bases between. The CDR3 region has the DNA TGTGCCAGCAGCTTAGGAGCAGGGTTATGGAACATTCAGTACTTC. Its protein product is CASSLGAGLWNIQYF.

The rearrangement joins TRBV5-1 to TRBJ2-7, with 9 nucleotides matching TRBD1. The CDR3 has 13 residues. Germline assignment: CDR1 SGHRS and CDR2 YFSETQ. Germline trimming cut 9 bases from V and 7 bases from J; bases unmatched to any gene: 11. CDR3 in DNA: TGCGCCACCCTCGGGACAGGGTCTCAGGAGCAGTACTTC. It specifies CATLGTGSQEQYF.

The chain joins TRBV20-1 to TRBJ2-3; 10 bases are a match to TRBD1. Looked up from germline, CDR1 is DFQATT and CDR2 is SNEGSKA (reference sequence). CDR3 length equals 13 residues. Unmatched junction bases numbered 0, after V lost 5 bases and J lost 1 base. The CDR3 coding sequence is TGCAGTGCTGGGACAGGGGGCACAGATACGCAGTATTTT. This encodes CSAGTGGTDTQYF.

The table lists this clonotype with many counts. The gene calls are TRBV7-2 and TRBJ1-1; D is unclear. Trimming cost V 1 base and J 5 bases, with 8 bases left between them. From germline, CDR1 is SGHTA and CDR2 FQGNSA. This CDR3 contains 13 residues. In DNA form, the CDR3 reads TGTGCCAGCAGCTTAGGAGGGTTGACTGAAGCTTTCTTT. Translating it yields CASSLGGLTEAFF.

This clonotype was detected ten times or more. The chain couples TRBV20-1 to TRBJ1-2; D possibly corresponds to TRBD1 (5 bases). The V end was cut by 0 bases, the J end by 0 bases, with 11 bases between. Per the germline V gene, CDR1 is DFQATT and CDR2 is SNEGSKA (reference sequence). The CDR3 is 15 amino acids. The CDR3 here is CSARDREEANYGYTF. The CDR3 bases are TGCAGTGCTAGAGACAGGGAGGAGGCTAACTATGGCTACACCTTC.

This chain joins TRBV7-2 and TRBJ1-1, with 7 bases that match TRBD1. CDR1 is SGHTA, CDR2 FQGNSA, per germline. This CDR3 is 15 amino acids long. V lost 5 bases to trimming and J lost 0 bases; unmatched junction nucleotides: 6. CDR3: CASSPQTGMNTEAFF. For the CDR3, the DNA is TGTGCCAGCAGCCCACAGACAGGGATGAACACTGAAGCTTTCTTT.

The V call is TRBV20-1, the J call TRBJ2-7; 11 nucleotides line up with TRBD2. Germline CDR1 and CDR2: DFQATT and SNEGSKA (reference sequence). The CDR3 covers 19 residues. With 0 bases clipped from V and 6 bases from J, the junction kept 19 bases outside the gene matches. CDR3 coding DNA: TGCAGTGCTAGAGATACAGGGACTAGCGGCCCCTGGAGGGGCTCCGAGCAGTACTTC. Translated, it gives CSARDTGTSGPWRGSEQYF.

This clonotype came up many times. V and J are TRBV4-3 and TRBJ2-7; 9 bases line up with TRBD1. The CDR3 totals 14 residues. With 5 bases clipped from V and 2 bases from J, the junction kept 4 bases outside the gene matches. Per the germline V gene, CDR1 is LGHNA and CDR2 is YSLEER. The CDR3: CASSSRQGAYEQYF. The CDR3 DNA sequence: TGCGCCAGCAGCTCCCGACAGGGGGCCTACGAGCAGTACTTC.

This clonotype occurred a few times. The CDR3 loop is CAGGRALTDTQYF. In DNA form, the CDR3 reads TGTGCTGGGGGGAGGGCCCTCACAGATACGCAGTATTTT. The chain couples TRBV6-1 to TRBJ2-3; 7 positions agree with TRBD2. The V gene's germline CDR1 is MNHNS and CDR2 SASEGT. There are 13 residues in the CDR3.

In its sample, this clonotype was seen a few times. V gene TRBV4-1 combines with J gene TRBJ2-2; no clear D. Germline lookup yields CDR1 MGHRA and CDR2 YSYEKL. CDR3 length: 16 residues. Trimming took 0 bases from V and 1 from J, leaving 9 bases between them. Here the CDR3 DNA reads TGCGCCAGCAGCCAAGAATACCTTCTGAACACCGGGGAGCTGTTTTTT. Translated: CASSQEYLLNTGELFF.

This chain uses TRBV11-2 with TRBJ1-2, with D tentatively TRBD1 (5 bases). V lost 4 bases and J 6 bases, leaving 6 bases between the germline ends. The CDR3 length is 11 residues. Germline V gene data show CDR1 as SGHAT and CDR2 as FQNNGV. The CDR3 is CASSWGDGYTF. The CDR3 DNA reads as TGTGCCAGCAGCTGGGGCGATGGCTACACCTTC.

This clonotype was detected a few times. CDR3 region: CATSDGTDTQYF. For the CDR3, the DNA is TGTGCCACCAGTGACGGTACAGATACGCAGTATTTT. The chain links TRBV24-1 to TRBJ2-3; D call uncertain. From germline, CDR1 is KGHDR and CDR2 SFDVKD. Trimming removed 4 bases at V and 3 bases at J, with 4 bases between. This CDR3 comprises 12 residues.

The chain has TRBV5-1 and TRBJ2-2; 10 bases align to TRBD1. Germline-derived CDR1 and CDR2 are SGHRS and YFSETQ. The length of the CDR3 is 16 residues. The V and J ends lost 3 bases and 2 bases, in that order; junction bases with no gene match: 4. This CDR3 is CASSYRTGGNTGELFF. DNA for the CDR3: TGCGCCAGCAGCTACCGGACAGGGGGAAACACCGGGGAGCTGTTTTTT.